The 26 T cell receptor beta chains below come from one sample, sequenced in a study of blood T cell repertoires in COVID-19. Repertoires were generated with immunoSEQ multiplex PCR, while TCRdb's copy carries only in-frame clones and drops some. The sample has around 260,000 clones, around 90% seen once; the top ten hold approximately 2.6%. The sequencing sample was made of peripheral blood. The receptor set was obtained from a young adult with COVID-19, enrolled during active disease.

This clone was observed a handful of times. The chain is built from TRBV25-1 and TRBJ2-7; TRBD1 might be the D (5 bases). Germline V gene sequence: CDR1 MGHDK, CDR2 SYGVNS. The CDR3 runs to 12 residues. Between the trimmed V and J ends, which lost 9 bases and 4 bases, there was a span of 13 bases. CDR3 protein: CASQGSRYEQYF. CDR3 sequence (DNA): TGTGCCAGTCAGGGCAGCAGGTACGAGCAGTACTTC.

The J gene is TRBJ1-2, the V gene TRBV3-1 (or the pseudogene TRBV3-2), with TRBD1 as a possible D gene (5 bases). V lost 1 base, J lost 1 base, and 7 bases lay in between. The CDR3 has 14 amino acids. Germline CDR1 LGHDT, CDR2 YNNKEL (reference sequence). Written as DNA, the CDR3 is TGTGCCAGCAGCCAAGGGAGGGGTAACTATGGCTACACCTTC. Its translation is CASSQGRGNYGYTF.

The gene calls are TRBV7-5 and TRBJ2-3; the DNA was not compared with TRBD2, the D call given in the table. TRBV7-5 is designated a pseudogene. The CDR3 is 16 residues long. This chain's CDR3 is CARSFWTSGSTDTQYF. The CDR3 DNA reads as TGTGCCAGAAGCTTTTGGACTAGCGGTAGCACAGATACGCAGTATTTT.

The chain recombines TRBV21-1 with TRBJ1-5; TRBD1 is the table's D call and was not checked against the DNA. TRBV21-1 is deemed a pseudogene. The CDR3 spans 14 residues. This chain's CDR3 is CASSKDWALRPQHF. CDR3 nucleotide sequence: TGTGCCAGCAGCAAAGATTGGGCCCTAAGGCCCCAGCATTTT.

The V and J genes are TRBV3-1 (or the pseudogene TRBV3-2) and TRBJ1-4; D gene ambiguous. The CDR3 has 13 amino acids. The V end lost 4 bases, the J end lost 7 bases, and 10 bases lay between the germline ends. CDR1 is LGHDT, CDR2 YNNKEL, per germline (reference sequence). DNA for the CDR3: TGTGCCAGCAGCCTTCACCCAGGTGAAAAACTGTTTTTT. It encodes CASSLHPGEKLFF.

The CDR3 DNA reads TGTGCCAGTAGTCCGGGACTAGCGGGAGAGTCCGAGCAGTACTTC. Translated: CASSPGLAGESEQYF. This chain uses TRBV19 with TRBJ2-7, with 14 nucleotides matching TRBD2. Germline CDR1 LNHDA, CDR2 SQIVND (reference sequence). CDR3 length: 15 residues. The V gene end was trimmed by 5 bases and the J gene end by 6 bases; junction bases not matched to a gene: 6.

The chain couples TRBV19 to TRBJ2-7, with TRBD1 matching over 10 bases. Germline loops: CDR1 LNHDA, CDR2 SQIVND (reference sequence). Trimming removed 6 bases from V and 5 bases from J; junction bases left unmatched: 10. The CDR3 totals 15 residues. The CDR3 DNA reads as TGTGCCAGTAGCCGGAACGGACAGGGGGTCCACGAGCAGTACTTC. Its translation: CASSRNGQGVHEQYF.

The chain recombines TRBV5-1 with TRBJ1-1; 8 bases align to TRBD1. V lost 3 bases and J lost 3; bases outside the gene matches: 4. The CDR3 spans 14 residues. Germline assignment: CDR1 SGHRS and CDR2 YFSETQ. CDR3 DNA: TGCGCCAGCAGCTGGACAGGGATGGACACTGAAGCTTTCTTT. The encoded protein is CASSWTGMDTEAFF.

This clone was observed a single time. The chain combines TRBV10-3 with TRBJ2-7, with D possibly matching TRBD2 (6 bases). Deletions cut 4 bases from V and 0 bases from J, with 13 bases between. The CDR3 is 15 amino acids. The germline V gene encodes CDR1 ENHRY and CDR2 SYGVKD. The CDR3 nucleotides are TGTGCCATCAGTGTGATACAGACTAGCTCCTACGAGCAGTACTTC. Translating gives CAISVIQTSSYEQYF.

The V and J genes are TRBV3-1 (or the pseudogene TRBV3-2) and TRBJ2-3; 10 bases are a match to TRBD2. The CDR3 length is 17 residues. The J segment lost 0 bases and the V segment lost 0 bases, leaving 3 bases of the junction unmatched. Per the germline V gene, CDR1 is LGHDT and CDR2 is YNNKEL (reference sequence). The CDR3: CASSQDGGLASTDTQYF. The CDR3 nucleotides read TGTGCCAGCAGCCAAGATGGGGGACTAGCGAGCACAGATACGCAGTATTTT.

This clone appeared a few times. The chain is built from TRBV7-9 and TRBJ2-3, with 7 positions matching TRBD2. Germline V gene lookup returns CDR1 SEHNR and CDR2 FQNEAQ (reference sequence). The V and J ends lost 1 base and 3 bases, in that order; junction bases with no gene match: 4. The CDR3 has 15 amino acids. The CDR3 loop reads CASSLGASGTDTQYF. DNA of the CDR3: TGTGCCAGCAGCTTAGGGGCTAGCGGTACAGATACGCAGTATTTT.

This clone was found a few times. The rearrangement joins TRBV21-1 to TRBJ2-1; the table's D call, TRBD2, has no DNA check behind it. TRBV21-1 is an annotated pseudogene. The CDR3 has 10 amino acids. The CDR3 region is CASSSHEQFF. The CDR3 nucleotides read TGTGCCAGCAGTTCTCATGAGCAGTTCTTC.

The chain has TRBV5-1 and TRBJ2-2; D is possibly TRBD2 (5 bases). The CDR3 consists of 14 residues. Germline CDR1 and CDR2: SGHRS and YFSETQ. Trimming took 10 bases from V and 6 from J, leaving 19 bases between them. The CDR3 DNA follows: TGCGCCGGTTCGACAACTGGGAGCTCCGGGGAGCTGTTTTTT. Translated: CAGSTTGSSGELFF.

The V and J genes are TRBV5-8 and TRBJ2-3, with TRBD1 as a possible D gene (6 bases). CDR3 size: 15 residues. The V and J ends lost 0 bases and 13 bases respectively, with 21 bases between them. Germline assignment: CDR1 SGHTS and CDR2 YDEGEE. Written as DNA, the CDR3 is TGTGCCAGCAGCTTGGATTGGGGGCCGTCTCCCTCGAAGTATTTT. Residues: CASSLDWGPSPSKYF.

The J gene is TRBJ2-7, the V gene TRBV6-5; 7 bases fit TRBD2. Germline CDR1 is MNHEY and CDR2 is SVGAGI. This CDR3 spans 15 amino acids. Unmatched junction bases numbered 8, after V lost 4 bases and J lost 2 bases. In nucleotides, the CDR3 is TGTGCCAGCAGTTCGGGGGGAGCGGTCGCCTACGAGCAGTACTTC. The encoded protein is CASSSGGAVAYEQYF.

This chain links TRBV7-8 with TRBJ1-1, with D uncertain. Germline V gene lookup returns CDR1 SGHVS and CDR2 FQNEAQ. The CDR3 totals 16 residues. V lost 1 base to trimming and J lost 1 base, with 13 bases between them. The DNA for the CDR3 is TGTGCCAGCAGCTTAGTGATAGCGGTTGAGAACACTGAAGCTTTCTTT. As protein: CASSLVIAVENTEAFF.

This sequence joins TRBV5-4 and TRBJ2-1; 12 nucleotides line up with TRBD2. The CDR3 length is 14 residues. CDR1 and CDR2 (germline): SGHNT, YYREEE (reference sequence). V trimming: 0 bases; J trimming: 8 bases; junction bases outside the gene matches: 0. The CDR3 loop is CASSLGLAGDEQFF. CDR3 coding DNA: TGTGCCAGCAGCTTGGGACTAGCGGGAGATGAGCAGTTCTTC.

This clone was seen just once. The chain joins TRBV2 to TRBJ1-1; D is ambiguous. Germline CDR1 SNHLY, CDR2 FYNNEI. V was shortened by 2 bases and J by 7 bases, with 8 bases between the two germline ends. This CDR3 is built from 12 residues. CDR3 sequence (DNA): TGTGCCAGCAGTGAAACGAAGCTTGAAGCTTTCTTT. Encoded protein: CASSETKLEAFF.

The chain links TRBV3-1 (or the pseudogene TRBV3-2) to TRBJ2-5, with 9 bases fitting TRBD1. The germline gives CDR1 LGHDT, CDR2 YNNKEL (reference sequence). Trimming at V came to 5 bases and at J to 4 bases, leaving 11 bases not matched to a gene. This CDR3 has 16 amino acids. CDR3 sequence reads: CASSSRTGEVGETQYF. The CDR3 nucleotides are TGTGCCAGCAGCTCTCGGACAGGGGAGGTAGGAGAGACCCAGTACTTC.

This sequence joins TRBV27 and TRBJ2-2, with D perhaps TRBD1 (5 bases). The V end lost 4 bases, the J end lost 6 bases, and 12 bases lay between the germline ends. This CDR3 is built from 14 residues. The germline gives CDR1 MNHEY, CDR2 SMNVEV (reference sequence). CDR3 in DNA: TGTGCCAGCAGTTCTAGGGGCGCCGCCGGGGAGCTGTTTTTT. Protein: CASSSRGAAGELFF.

The chain carries TRBV9 and TRBJ1-2; the D is unclear. The V end was cut by 5 bases, the J end by 8 bases, with 13 bases between. The CDR3 length is 12 residues. CDR1 SGDLS and CDR2 YYNGEE come from the germline V gene. This CDR3 reads CASRDSLAGYTF. CDR3 nucleotide sequence: TGTGCCAGCAGAGACTCCCTTGCGGGCTACACCTTC. The whole variable domain, remainder taken from reference TRBV9 and TRBJ1-2, is DSGVTQTPKHLITATGQRVTLRCSPRSGDLSVYWYQQSLDQGLQFLIQYYNGEERAKGNILERFSAQQFPDLHSELNLSSLELGDSALYFCASRDSLAGYTFGSGTRLTVV.

CDR3 coding DNA: TGTGCCACCAGTGAACCACAGGGGGGCACAGATACGCAGTATTTT. Translated: CATSEPQGGTDTQYF. The chain carries TRBV24-1 and TRBJ2-3; 8 nucleotides agree with TRBD1. J was trimmed by 1 base and V by 4 bases; bases with no gene match: 3. The CDR3 loop spans 15 amino acids. The V gene's germline CDR1 is KGHDR and CDR2 SFDVKD.

With regard to this clone: In the same sample, other DNA sequences code for this CDR3. The rearrangement links TRBV11-2 to TRBJ1-1; no definite D call. The CDR3 totals 13 residues. Germline lookup yields CDR1 SGHAT and CDR2 FQNNGV. V was trimmed by 0 bases and J by 4 bases, leaving 6 bases between them. CDR3 nucleotide sequence: TGTGCCAGCAGCTTAGAAGGAGGCACTGAAGCTTTCTTT. It is translated as CASSLEGGTEAFF.

The chain links TRBV11-2 to TRBJ2-3, with D perhaps TRBD2 (5 bases). This CDR3 comprises 12 residues. Trimming stripped 4 bases from V and 8 bases from J, with 10 bases between. Germline V gene lookup returns CDR1 SGHAT and CDR2 FQNNGV. In DNA, the CDR3 is TGTGCCAGCAGCTCCGCAAGCGGTACGCAGTATTTT. This encodes CASSSASGTQYF.

This chain links TRBV13 with TRBJ1-4, with D perhaps matching TRBD1 (5 bases). CDR1 is PRHDT, CDR2 FYEKMQ, per germline (reference sequence). CDR3 length: 13 residues. V gave up 0 bases and J gave up 8 bases, with 7 bases separating them. CDR3: CASSLGRGEKLFF. CDR3 in DNA: TGTGCCAGCAGCTTAGGCCGGGGGGAAAAACTGTTTTTT.

The V gene is TRBV14, the J gene TRBJ1-6; D remains ambiguous. CDR1 and CDR2 from the germline V gene are SGHDN and FVKESK. V lost 0 bases to trimming and J lost 2 bases, with 11 bases between them. CDR3 length equals 17 residues. The CDR3 bases are TGTGCCAGCAGCCAAGATATCGGTGCCCCCTATAATTCACCCCTCCACTTT. This codes for CASSQDIGAPYNSPLHF.